The TCR beta chain under discussion was sequenced for a study of Ad26.COV2.S vaccination and SARS-CoV-2 variants. The CDR3 runs to 16 residues. V shed 1 base, J shed 1 base, and the junction held 4 bases outside the gene matches. The germline gives CDR1 SGHTA, CDR2 FQGNSA. The treatment here: 19 received Ad26.COV2.S at low or high dose, single or two shots; 5 received placebo; per-sample allocation not given. Specimen acquisition occurred on day 63 following the initial vaccine or placebo injection. The protocol was immunoSEQ multiplex PCR, while the TCRdb copy is restricted to in-frame clones and leaves out a portion. The sample has about 500,000 clones, approximately 90% seen once.

The sequence was obtained from a person aged 18-65 years who received the Ad26.COV2.S COVID-19 vaccine or a placebo. The sequences come from peripheral blood, collected in a trial of Ad26.COV2.S vaccine versus placebo. This chain connects TRBV7-2 to TRBJ2-7; 10 nucleotides agree with TRBD2. This CDR3 reads CASSLVPSGGSYEQYF. The CDR3 bases are TGTGCCAGCAGCTTAGTCCCTAGCGGGGGTTCCTACGAGCAGTACTTC.